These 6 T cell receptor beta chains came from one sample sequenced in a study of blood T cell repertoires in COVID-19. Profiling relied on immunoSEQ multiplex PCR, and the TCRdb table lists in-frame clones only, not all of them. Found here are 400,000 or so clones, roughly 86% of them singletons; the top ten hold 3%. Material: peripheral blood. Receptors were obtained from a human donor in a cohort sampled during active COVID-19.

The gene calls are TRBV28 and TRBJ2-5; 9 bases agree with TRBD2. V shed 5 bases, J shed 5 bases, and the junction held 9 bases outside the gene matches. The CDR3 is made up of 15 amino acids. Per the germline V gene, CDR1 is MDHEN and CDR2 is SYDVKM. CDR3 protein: CASSAAGGSGETQYF. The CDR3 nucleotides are TGTGCCAGCAGTGCCGCGGGGGGGAGCGGCGAGACCCAGTACTTC.

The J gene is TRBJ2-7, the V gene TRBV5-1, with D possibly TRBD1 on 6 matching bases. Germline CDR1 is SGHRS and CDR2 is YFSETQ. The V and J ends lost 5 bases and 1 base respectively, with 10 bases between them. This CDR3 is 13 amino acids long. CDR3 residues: CASRDSASYEQYF. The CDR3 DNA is TGCGCCAGCAGGGACAGCGCATCCTACGAGCAGTACTTC.

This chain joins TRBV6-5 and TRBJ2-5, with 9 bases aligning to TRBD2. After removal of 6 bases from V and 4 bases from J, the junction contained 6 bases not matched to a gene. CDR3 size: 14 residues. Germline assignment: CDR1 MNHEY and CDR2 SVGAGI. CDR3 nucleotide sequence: TGTGCCAGCAGACGCGGGGGGGCCGGAGAGACCCAGTACTTC. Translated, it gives CASRRGGAGETQYF.

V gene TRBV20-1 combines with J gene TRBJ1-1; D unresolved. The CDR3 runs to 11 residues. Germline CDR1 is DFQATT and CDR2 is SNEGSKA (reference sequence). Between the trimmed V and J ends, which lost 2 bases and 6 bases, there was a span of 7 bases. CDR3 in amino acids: CSARRRAEAFF. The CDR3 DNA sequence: TGCAGTGCTAGAAGGAGGGCTGAAGCTTTCTTT.

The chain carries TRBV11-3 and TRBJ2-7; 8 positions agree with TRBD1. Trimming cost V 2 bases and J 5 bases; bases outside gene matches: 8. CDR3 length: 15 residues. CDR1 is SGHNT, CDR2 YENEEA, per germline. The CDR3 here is CASSLRGQGDHEQYF. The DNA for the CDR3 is TGTGCCAGCAGCTTACGAGGACAGGGTGACCACGAGCAGTACTTC. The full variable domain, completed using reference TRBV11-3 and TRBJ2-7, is EAGVVQSPRYKIIEKKQPVAFWCNPISGHNTLYWYLQNLGQGPELLIRYENEEAVDDSQLPKDRFSAERLKGVDSTLKIQPAELGDSAVYLCASSLRGQGDHEQYFGPGTRLTVT.

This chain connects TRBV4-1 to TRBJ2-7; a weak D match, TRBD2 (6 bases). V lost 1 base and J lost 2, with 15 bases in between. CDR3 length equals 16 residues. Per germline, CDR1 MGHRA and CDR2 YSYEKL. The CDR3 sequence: CASSQAISGSTYEQYF. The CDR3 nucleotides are TGCGCCAGCAGCCAAGCTATTAGCGGTTCAACCTACGAGCAGTACTTC.